The source of this T cell receptor (beta chain) is a study of Ad26.COV2.S vaccination and SARS-CoV-2 variants. About the study: Donor got 5x10^10 or 1x10^11 viral particles of Ad26.COV2.S.

The repertoire was sequenced with immunoSEQ multiplex PCR; TCRdb's copy has only in-frame clones and lacks some. Of about 280,000 clones listed, more than 75% were seen once; the top ten hold about 3.1%. Treatment given: some 19 received Ad26.COV2.S at low or high dose, single or two shots; 5 received placebo; per-sample allocation not given. It was on day 63 after the first vaccine or placebo injection that samples were taken. CDR1 SEHNR and CDR2 FQNEAQ come from the germline V gene (reference sequence). CDR3 length equals 14 residues. V was cut by 4 bases and J by 4 bases, with 12 bases left in between.

Specimen: peripheral blood, collected in a trial of Ad26.COV2.S vaccine versus placebo. The receptor was derived from a person aged 18 to 59 who received the Ad26.COV2.S COVID-19 vaccine or a placebo. The genes are TRBV7-9 and TRBJ2-3; D not resolved. Here the CDR3 DNA reads TGTGCCAGCAGCTCTCCCAACGTCGCAGATACGCAGTATTTT. This encodes CASSSPNVADTQYF.